These 2 T cell receptor beta chains originate from one sample sequenced in a study of cytomegalovirus exposure and HLA in healthy donors. Primers included in the PCR were 60 Vbeta and 13 Jbeta primers. The repertoire was sequenced with immunoSEQ multiplex PCR; TCRdb's copy has only in-frame clones and lacks some. Counted here are roughly 26,000 clones, around 64% occurring once; the ten biggest clones make up 3.5% to 4.5%. The material sequenced was PBMCs. All receptors come from a woman aged 45-59 years in good health and CMV-seronegative.

The CDR3 DNA reads TGTGCCAGCAGTATGGGGCGCGGATACAATGAGCAGTTCTTC. Translation: CASSMGRGYNEQFF. The chain is built from TRBV27 and TRBJ2-1; D may be TRBD1 (5 bases). This CDR3 is built from 14 residues. Trimming cost V 5 bases and J 4 bases, with 12 bases left between them. Germline V gene data show CDR1 as MNHEY and CDR2 as SMNVEV (reference sequence).

The V call is TRBV1, the J call TRBJ2-7; TRBD1 is taken as the D call from the table, unchecked against the DNA. TRBV1 is shown as a pseudogene. This CDR3 comprises 16 residues. CDR3 bases: TGCACCAGCAGCCGTCGGGTTGGGACAGGGCGTAACGAGCAGTACTTC. It translates to CTSSRRVGTGRNEQYF.